This T cell receptor (beta chain) derives from a study of PD-1 blockade in classical Hodgkin lymphoma. Germline CDR1 is SGHNT and CDR2 is YENEEA. The germline V and J ends were trimmed by 1 base and 0 bases, with 8 bases remaining between them. This CDR3 has 15 amino acids. Worth noting for this clone: Its antigen is currently unknown.

Points from the study as a whole: Complete responders matched newly diagnosed patients in baseline diversity. Exclusion applied to patients who initiated nivolumab less than 1 year following ASCT.

The assay was immunoSEQ multiplex PCR, and TCRdb's table has in-frame clones only and misses some. This table holds around 31,000 clones, around 85% found once. As for time point: cycle 4 day 1 (C4D1), after 6 weeks of nivolumab. Autologous stem cell transplantation was followed by relapse in every patient, and brentuximab vedotin exposure varied. The receptor's source is a human donor with classical Hodgkin lymphoma. Sequenced here: peripheral blood mononuclear cells (PBMCs), sampled before the fourth cycle of nivolumab. The genes are TRBV11-3 and TRBJ2-3; D is unresolved. The DNA for the CDR3 is TGTGCCAGCAGCTTAGTCGCAGGTAGCACAGATACGCAGTATTTT. Translating it yields CASSLVAGSTDTQYF.